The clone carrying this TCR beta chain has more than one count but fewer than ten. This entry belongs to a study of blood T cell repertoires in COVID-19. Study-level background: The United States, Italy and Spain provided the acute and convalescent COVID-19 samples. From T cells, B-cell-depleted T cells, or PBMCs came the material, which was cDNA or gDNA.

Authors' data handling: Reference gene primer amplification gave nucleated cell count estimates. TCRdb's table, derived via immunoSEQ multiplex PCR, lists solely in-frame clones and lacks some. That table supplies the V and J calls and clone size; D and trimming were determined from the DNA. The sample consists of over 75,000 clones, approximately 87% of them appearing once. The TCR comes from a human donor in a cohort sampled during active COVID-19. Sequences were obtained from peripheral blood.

The CDR3 loop reads CASSLTGLSNQPQHF. The CDR3 DNA sequence: TGCGCCAGCAGCCTAACAGGGCTTAGCAATCAGCCCCAGCATTTT. The J gene is TRBJ1-5, the V gene TRBV4-1, with TRBD1 as a possible D gene (6 bases). Germline values: CDR1 MGHRA, CDR2 YSYEKL. CDR3 length equals 15 residues. V gave up 4 bases and J gave up 0 bases, with 10 bases separating them.